The following is a T cell receptor (beta chain) sequence with its context. Its target is not known. This entry belongs to a study of cytomegalovirus exposure and HLA in healthy donors. Study results and caveats: Most TCR beta V segments were productive about 87% or about 30% of the time in an earlier analysis. The availability of immune exposure information extended only to CMV serostatus.

The PCR made use of 60 Vbeta and 13 Jbeta primers. Sequencing used immunoSEQ multiplex PCR; TCRdb keeps in-frame clones, though not all of them. In the table there are 160,000 or so clones, 80% of which are singletons. CDR1 and CDR2 from the germline V gene are PRHDT and FYEKMQ (reference sequence). Trimming left V 0 bases short and J 7 bases short, with 15 bases between. The CDR3 has 15 amino acids. The sample consisted of PBMCs. The chain uses TRBV13 and TRBJ1-2, with D possibly being TRBD1 (5 bases). The TCR comes from a man aged 25 to 40 in good health and CMV-seronegative. In nucleotides, the CDR3 is TGTGCCAGCAGCTTAGGTCGGGGGAAAGGTGGTGGCTACACCTTC. Its translation: CASSLGRGKGGGYTF.